The T cell receptor beta chain described here comes from a study of cytomegalovirus exposure and HLA in healthy donors. Study-level findings and limits: The authors assumed roughly uniform sequencing depth across donors for presence/absence analyses. 87-base-pair reads could not separate some V segments, including TRBV6-2 and TRBV6-3. Researchers counted around 160 TCR beta chains as cytomegalovirus-associated.

In the PCR, 60 Vbeta and 13 Jbeta primers were used. Sequencing used immunoSEQ multiplex PCR; TCRdb keeps in-frame clones, though not all of them. The sample lists over 130,000 clones, over 65% seen once, with 1.6% in the top ten. CDR3 size: 17 residues. V dropped 3 bases and J dropped 6; count of bases not matched to a gene: 9. Germline V lookup: CDR1 MGHRA, CDR2 YSYEKL. This clone has only a few counts. Its antigen is currently unknown. The sequence was collected from a woman younger than 45 in good health and CMV-seronegative. The V and J genes are TRBV4-1 and TRBJ2-2; 11 nucleotides agree with TRBD1. Sequenced material: PBMCs. The CDR3 nucleotides are TGCGCCAGCAGCCATCTTAGGGGACAGGGGGACCCCGGGGAGCTGTTTTTT. Its translation: CASSHLRGQGDPGELFF.